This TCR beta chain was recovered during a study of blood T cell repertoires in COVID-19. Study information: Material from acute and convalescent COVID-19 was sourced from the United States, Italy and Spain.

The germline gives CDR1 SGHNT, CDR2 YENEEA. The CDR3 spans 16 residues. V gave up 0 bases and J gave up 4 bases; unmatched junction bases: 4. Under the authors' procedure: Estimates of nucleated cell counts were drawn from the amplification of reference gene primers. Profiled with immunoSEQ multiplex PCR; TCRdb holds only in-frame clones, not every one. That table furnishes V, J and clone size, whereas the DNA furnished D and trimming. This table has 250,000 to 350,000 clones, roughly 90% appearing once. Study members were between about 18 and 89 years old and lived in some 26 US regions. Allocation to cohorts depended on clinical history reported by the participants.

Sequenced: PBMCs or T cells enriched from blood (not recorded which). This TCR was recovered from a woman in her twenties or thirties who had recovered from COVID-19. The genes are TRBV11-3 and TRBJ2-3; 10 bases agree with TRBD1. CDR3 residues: CASSLERQGAPDTQYF. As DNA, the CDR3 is TGTGCCAGCAGCTTAGAACGACAGGGGGCCCCAGATACGCAGTATTTT.